Below, 18 T cell receptor beta chains from the same sample are listed, as sequenced in a study of tumor-infiltrating lymphocytes in primary liver carcinoma. Unsorted bulk tissue (roughly 17-34 mg) underwent RNA and DNA co-extraction. TCR beta cDNA came from about 0.45 ug total RNA, primed with a constant-region primer. It was through three nested multiplex PCR rounds of slightly modified ARM-PCR that TCR beta libraries arose. TRBV1-TRBV30 forward primers paired with a C-beta reverse primer were used in the first two PCR rounds, which ran roughly 9 cycles each. TCRdb used MiXCR to reprocess the multiplex PCR reads, holding one entry per CDR3 protein. The sample shows 100,000 to 150,000 distinct CDR3 sequences, 64% of them seen only once. Sequenced input: liver tumor tissue from sampling region 3. Noted subset: tumor region T3, left-lateral pole. The receptors come from an older woman with primary liver carcinoma and hepatitis B virus infection.

To note about this clonotype: The CDR3 does not end in the conserved phenylalanine or tryptophan, so this is likely a read error. The chain links TRBV12-3 or TRBV12-4 to TRBJ1-5; TRBD1 aligns across 9 bases. This CDR3 contains 15 residues. CDR3 nucleotides: TGCGCCAGCAGTATGAACAGGGGGCAAGACCGGCCCCAGCATCTT. The encoded protein is CASSMNRGQDRPQHL.

Turning to this clonotype: Possible read error: a much larger clone is one base away. The rearrangement links TRBV28 to TRBJ2-1, with 12 bases identical to TRBD2. The CDR3 extends over 15 amino acids. Germline CDR1 is MDHEN and CDR2 is SYDVKM. The CDR3 DNA sequence: TGTGTCAGCAGTTTAGTGACTAGCGGGAGAGGTGAGCAGTTCTTC. This encodes CVSSLVTSGRGEQFF.

This clonotype occurred many times. This CDR3 reads CSASRDSYNEQFF. The CDR3 nucleotides read TGCAGCGCCAGCCGGGACAGCTACAATGAGCAGTTCTTC. The chain recombines TRBV29-1 with TRBJ2-1, with 7 bases fitting TRBD1. There are 13 residues in the CDR3. Per the germline V gene, CDR1 is SQVTM and CDR2 is ANQGSEA. With V trimmed by 7 bases and J by 3 bases, 6 bases remained unmatched.

This clonotype was found many times. The chain recombines TRBV6-2 or TRBV6-3 with TRBJ2-1; TRBD2 is a possible D gene (6 bases). In germline, CDR1 is MNHEY, CDR2 SVGEGT. The CDR3 consists of 16 residues. V dropped 0 bases and J dropped 7 bases, with 16 bases sitting between them. The chain's CDR3 is CASSYSLAGKQNEQFF. The CDR3 coding sequence is TGTGCCAGCAGTTACTCGCTGGCGGGAAAGCAGAATGAGCAGTTCTTC.

The table lists this clonotype with a few counts. This clone may be a read error of a much larger clone one base away. The V and J genes are TRBV6-2 or TRBV6-3 and TRBJ2-2, with TRBD1 matching over 7 bases. The CDR3 covers 17 residues. Germline assignment: CDR1 MNHEY and CDR2 SVGEGT. The V and J ends lost 7 bases and 7 bases, in that order; junction bases with no gene match: 18. CDR3 nucleotide sequence: TGTGCCAGCACCCCACAACCTGACAGGGTGGACATCGGGGAGCTGTTTTTT. It translates to CASTPQPDRVDIGELFF.

This clonotype showed up just once. This sequence joins TRBV4-1 and TRBJ1-5, with D perhaps matching TRBD1 (5 bases). The ends were cut back, 0 bases at V and 5 bases at J, with 11 bases in the middle. In germline, CDR1 is MGHRA, CDR2 YSYEKL. This CDR3 has 15 residues. The CDR3 here is CASSQDWTGDQPQHF. The CDR3 DNA reads TGCGCCAGCAGCCAAGATTGGACGGGGGATCAGCCCCAGCATTTT.

This clonotype was detected ten times or more. The chain combines TRBV5-5 with TRBJ2-4, with TRBD2 as a possible D gene (6 bases). This CDR3 contains 15 residues. Germline CDR1 is SGHKS and CDR2 is YYEKEE (reference sequence). Deletions cut 2 bases from V and 0 bases from J, with 9 bases between. DNA for the CDR3: TGTGCCAGCAGCTTCGGGGGATTAGCCAAAAACATTCAGTACTTC. It yields the protein CASSFGGLAKNIQYF. Full variable domain (missing parts from reference TRBV5-5 and TRBJ2-4): DAGVTQSPTHLIKTRGQQVTLRCSPISGHKSVSWYQQVLGQGPQFIFQYYEKEERGRGNFPDRFSARQFPNYSSELNVNALLLGDSALYLCASSFGGLAKNIQYFGAGTRLSVL.

Remarks on this clonotype: Germline is not matched at one junction end, which may reflect a read error. V gene TRBV11-2 combines with J gene TRBJ2-7, with D possibly TRBD2 on 6 matching bases. This CDR3 region has 15 residues. Looked up from germline, CDR1 is SGHAT and CDR2 is FQNNGV. The CDR3 protein is CAGSRSSVDAYEQYF. The DNA of the CDR3 is TGTGCCGGCAGCAGATCTAGCGTGGATGCCTACGAGCAGTACTTC.

Remarks on this clonotype: A junction boundary mismatches the germline segment, possibly from a read error. This chain uses TRBV20-1 with TRBJ1-1; a possible D gene is TRBD1 (5 bases). Germline V gene sequence: CDR1 DFQATT, CDR2 SNEGSKA (reference sequence). CDR3 length: 13 residues. CDR3: CSVEDSMDTEALF. In DNA form, the CDR3 reads TGCAGTGTAGAGGATTCAATGGACACTGAGGCTCTCTTT.

In the case of this clonotype: A read error is likely, as this CDR3 ends without the conserved phenylalanine or tryptophan. The chain joins TRBV11-2 to TRBJ2-3; D unresolved. The length of the CDR3 is 13 residues. Germline CDR1 is SGHAT and CDR2 is FQNNGV. The CDR3 is CVSSLDLGDTQYS. The CDR3 coding sequence is TGTGTCAGCAGCTTAGATCTAGGAGATACGCAGTATTCT.

At least ten counts were recorded for this clonotype. The chain is built from TRBV6-5 and TRBJ1-6; 8 positions agree with TRBD1. J lost 9 bases, V lost 6 bases, and 7 bases had no gene match. CDR1 is MNHEY, CDR2 SVGAGI, per germline. The CDR3 has 14 amino acids. CDR3 sequence: CASRIRDRPSPLHF. The CDR3 DNA is TGTGCCAGCAGGATCCGGGACAGGCCTTCACCCCTCCACTTT.

This clonotype appeared a few times. The chain links TRBV24-1 to TRBJ2-2, with TRBD2 identical over 7 bases. The germline V gene has CDR1 KGHDR and CDR2 SFDVKD. This CDR3 region has 15 residues. V was pared by 6 bases and J by 2 bases, with 5 bases of the junction left unmatched. The CDR3 protein is CATSPAGRNTGELFF. CDR3 coding DNA: TGTGCCACCAGTCCAGCGGGACGTAACACCGGGGAGCTGTTTTTT.

On this clonotype itself: The junction departs from germline at one end; a sequencing error may be responsible. This sequence joins TRBV7-8 and TRBJ2-1; no clear D gene. Germline assignment: CDR1 SGHVS and CDR2 FQNEAQ. The CDR3 is made up of 17 amino acids. This CDR3 is CANSPPGKGLHYNEQFF. Here the CDR3 DNA reads TGTGCCAACAGCCCGCCCGGCAAAGGGTTACACTACAATGAGCAGTTCTTC.

In its sample, this clonotype was seen once. The J gene is TRBJ1-4, the V gene TRBV11-2; a weak D match, TRBD1 (5 bases). Germline CDR1 and CDR2: SGHAT and FQNNGV. Trimming shortened V by 9 bases and J by 0 bases, and 11 bases separated the two germline ends. This CDR3 region has 14 residues. CDR3 bases: TGTGCCAGTGTCGTAGGGGCAACTAATGAAAAACTGTTTTTT. Its protein product is CASVVGATNEKLFF. Looking up the rest from reference TRBV11-2 and TRBJ1-4 gives the full variable domain: EAGVAQSPRYKIIEKRQSVAFWCNPISGHATLYWYQQILGQGPKLLIQFQNNGVVDDSQLPKDRFSAERLKGVDSTLKIQPAKLEDSAVYLCASVVGATNEKLFFGSGTQLSVL.

In its sample, this clonotype was seen many times. V is TRBV28 and J is TRBJ2-7; D gene uncertain. Trimming shortened V by 2 bases and J by 7 bases, and 9 bases separated the two germline ends. Germline V gene lookup returns CDR1 MDHEN and CDR2 SYDVKM. The CDR3 loop spans 12 amino acids. CDR3 protein: CASSLGIWEQYF. The CDR3 DNA sequence: TGTGCCAGCAGTTTAGGCATTTGGGAGCAGTACTTC.

This clonotype showed up just once. The CDR3 does not end in the conserved phenylalanine or tryptophan, so this is likely a read error. The chain employs TRBV11-3 and TRBJ2-3, with D perhaps TRBD2 (6 bases). The V gene's germline CDR1 is SGHNT and CDR2 YENEEA. The CDR3 covers 13 residues. The CDR3 here is CTSSPGGADTQYV. For the CDR3, the DNA is TGTACCAGCAGCCCCGGCGGGGCAGATACGCAGTATGTT.

The chain couples TRBV5-1 to TRBJ2-2, with D perhaps given as TRBD1 or TRBD2 (5 bases each). CDR1 is SGHRS, CDR2 YFSETQ, per germline. V dropped 2 bases and J dropped 3 bases, with 14 bases sitting between them. The CDR3 contains 16 residues. The DNA of the CDR3 is TGCGCCAGCAGCTTTGGGACCGGGACCTACACCGGGGAGCTGTTTTTT. Translation gives CASSFGTGTYTGELFF.

V and J are TRBV5-4 and TRBJ2-3, with 7 bases fitting TRBD2. The CDR3 has 17 amino acids. The germline CDR1 and CDR2 sequences are SGHNT and YYREEE (reference sequence). Trimming cost V 5 bases and J 2 bases; bases outside gene matches: 14. The CDR3 reads CASRPTYGGTNTDTQYF. Here the CDR3 DNA reads TGTGCCAGCAGACCCACCTATGGCGGGACTAACACAGATACGCAGTATTTT.